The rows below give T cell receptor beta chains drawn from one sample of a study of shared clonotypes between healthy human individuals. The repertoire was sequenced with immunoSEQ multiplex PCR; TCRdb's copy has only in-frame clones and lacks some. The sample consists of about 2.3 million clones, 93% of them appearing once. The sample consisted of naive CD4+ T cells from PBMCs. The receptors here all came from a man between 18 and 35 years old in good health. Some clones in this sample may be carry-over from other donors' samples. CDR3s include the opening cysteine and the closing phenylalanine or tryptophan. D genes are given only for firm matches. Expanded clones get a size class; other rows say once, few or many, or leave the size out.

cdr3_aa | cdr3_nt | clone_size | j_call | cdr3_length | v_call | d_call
CSAGEGGEQYF | TGCAGTGCTGGGGAGGGGGGCGAGCAGTACTTC | - | TRBJ2-7 | 11 | TRBV20-1 | -
CSAGGDTQYF | TGCAGCGCGGGCGGGGATACGCAGTATTTT | - | TRBJ2-3 | 10 | TRBV29-1 | -
CASSPSNQPQHF | TGTGCCAGCAGCCCGAGCAATCAGCCCCAGCATTTT | few | TRBJ1-5 | 12 | TRBV6-6 | -
CASSVDPQGQGPWNEQFF | TGTGCCAGCAGCGTAGATCCCCAGGGACAGGGCCCTTGGAATGAGCAGTTCTTC | - | TRBJ2-1 | 18 | TRBV9 | TRBD1
CASSRQISTDTQYF | TGTGCCAGCAGTCGACAGATTAGCACAGATACGCAGTATTTT | - | TRBJ2-3 | 14 | TRBV6-5 | -
CAISGAGDMGEKLFF | TGTGCCATCAGTGGCGCGGGGGACATGGGTGAAAAACTGTTTTTT | - | TRBJ1-4 | 15 | TRBV10-3 | -
CASLLYKYTGELFF | TGTGCCAGCCTCCTCTACAAATACACCGGGGAGCTGTTTTTT | - | TRBJ2-2 | 14 | TRBV2 | -
CASSQQPNTEAFF | TGTGCCAGCAGCCAACAGCCGAACACTGAAGCTTTCTTT | - | TRBJ1-1 | 13 | TRBV7-3 | -
CASSELGGWGNEQFF | TGTGCCAGCAGTGAACTTGGGGGCTGGGGCAATGAGCAGTTCTTC | - | TRBJ2-1 | 15 | TRBV6-1 | -
CASSESEGPLHEQYF | TGCGCCAGCAGTGAATCGGAAGGACCGCTCCACGAGCAGTACTTC | - | TRBJ2-7 | 15 | TRBV6-1 | -
CASSRPGLAGGKTGEQYF | TGTGCCAGCAGTCGCCCTGGACTAGCGGGAGGGAAAACCGGCGAGCAGTACTTC | once | TRBJ2-7 | 18 | TRBV27 | TRBD2
CASSLGETGKITAGANVLTF | TGTGCCAGCAGCTTAGGGGAGACAGGCAAGATTACGGCTGGGGCCAACGTCCTGACTTTC | - | TRBJ2-6 | 20 | TRBV7-7 | -
CATLPSSGRIHEQFF | TGTGCCACCCTTCCCTCTAGCGGGAGGATCCATGAGCAGTTCTTC | - | TRBJ2-1 | 15 | TRBV19 | TRBD2
CASRDTGTSGEQFF | TGTGCCAGTAGGGATACCGGGACTAGCGGTGAGCAGTTCTTC | - | TRBJ2-1 | 14 | TRBV19 | TRBD2
CASSLQLNTEAFF | TGTGCCAGCAGCTTGCAGCTGAACACTGAAGCTTTCTTT | few | TRBJ1-1 | 13 | TRBV5-4 | -
CASSLENSGANVLTF | TGTGCCAGTAGCCTAGAGAACTCTGGGGCCAACGTCCTGACTTTC | - | TRBJ2-6 | 15 | TRBV19 | -
CASSLSPGHTNTEAFF | TGTGCCAGCAGCTTATCGCCGGGACATACGAACACTGAAGCTTTCTTT | - | TRBJ1-1 | 16 | TRBV7-9 | -
CAGGEGGTEAFF | TGTGCCGGGGGTGAGGGAGGGACTGAAGCTTTCTTT | - | TRBJ1-1 | 12 | TRBV2 | -
CASKRDNEQFF | TGTGCCAGCAAAAGAGACAATGAGCAGTTCTTC | - | TRBJ2-1 | 11 | TRBV7-2 | -
CASSAGGGQYF | TGTGCCAGCAGCGCAGGGGGCGGGCAGTACTTC | once | TRBJ2-7 | 11 | TRBV7-2 | TRBD1
CASRLRLAGGNEQFF | TGTGCCAGCCGGCTGAGACTAGCGGGAGGCAATGAGCAGTTCTTC | - | TRBJ2-1 | 15 | TRBV7-9 | TRBD2
CASSFGALAGNTDTQYF | TGCGCCAGCAGCTTCGGGGCACTAGCGGGTAACACAGATACGCAGTATTTT | - | TRBJ2-3 | 17 | TRBV5-1 | TRBD2
CASSLVSDSPSNPNTGELFF | TGTGCCAGCAGCTTAGTTTCCGACAGCCCATCCAACCCGAACACCGGGGAGCTGTTTTTT | - | TRBJ2-2 | 20 | TRBV7-6 | -
CASSVVQRYNEQFF | TGTGCCAGCAGCGTAGTTCAGCGGTACAATGAGCAGTTCTTC | - | TRBJ2-1 | 14 | TRBV6-1 | -
CASSQGTSAYNEQFF | TGTGCCAGCTCCCAAGGGACTAGCGCCTACAATGAGCAGTTCTTC | - | TRBJ2-1 | 15 | TRBV18 | TRBD2
CATSRVKGQGQPQHF | TGTGCCACCAGCAGAGTTAAGGGGCAGGGTCAGCCCCAGCATTTT | - | TRBJ1-5 | 15 | TRBV15 | -
CASRPAGYTEAFF | TGTGCCAGCAGGCCAGCAGGCTACACTGAAGCTTTCTTT | - | TRBJ1-1 | 13 | TRBV7-2 | -
CASSFGTGVLRTEAFF | TGTGCCAGCAGCTTCGGGACAGGGGTTTTAAGGACTGAAGCTTTCTTT | - | TRBJ1-1 | 16 | TRBV5-4 | TRBD1
CASSDGLADNEQFF | TGTGCCAGCAGTGACGGGCTAGCGGACAATGAGCAGTTCTTC | - | TRBJ2-1 | 14 | TRBV2 | TRBD2
CATSRERSVGGYTF | TGTGCCACCAGCAGAGAACGCTCGGTTGGTGGCTACACCTTC | - | TRBJ1-2 | 14 | TRBV15 | -
CASSQDPSGRQEQYF | TGTGCCAGCAGCCAAGATCCTAGCGGGAGGCAGGAGCAGTACTTC | - | TRBJ2-7 | 15 | TRBV4-2 | TRBD2
CASSLDRQGETYEQYF | TGTGCCAGCAGCTTAGACCGACAGGGGGAGACCTACGAGCAGTACTTC | - | TRBJ2-7 | 16 | TRBV7-6 | TRBD1
CASSSGPNTGELFF | TGCGCCAGCAGCTCGGGACCCAACACCGGGGAGCTGTTTTTT | few | TRBJ2-2 | 14 | TRBV5-1 | -
CASGRWDNEQFF | TGTGCCAGCGGCAGATGGGACAATGAGCAGTTCTTC | - | TRBJ2-1 | 12 | TRBV9 | -
CASSHNPNPGYEQYF | TGCGCCAGCAGCCATAATCCAAACCCAGGGTACGAGCAGTACTTC | - | TRBJ2-7 | 15 | TRBV5-1 | -
CAWSVEVGNTEAFF | TGTGCCTGGAGCGTGGAGGTGGGGAACACTGAAGCTTTCTTT | few | TRBJ1-1 | 14 | TRBV30 | -
CASSLDRGSYNEQFF | TGCGCCAGCAGCTTAGACAGAGGCTCCTACAATGAGCAGTTCTTC | - | TRBJ2-1 | 15 | TRBV5-1 | -
CASSPALLNTEAFF | TGTGCCAGCTCACCAGCCCTACTGAACACTGAAGCTTTCTTT | - | TRBJ1-1 | 14 | TRBV18 | -
CASSVTGSRSGELFF | TGTGCCAGCAGCGTAACCGGGAGTCGATCCGGGGAGCTGTTTTTT | - | TRBJ2-2 | 15 | TRBV9 | -
CASSVETGTGNTIYF | TGTGCCAGCAGCGTAGAGACAGGGACTGGAAACACCATATATTTT | - | TRBJ1-3 | 15 | TRBV9 | TRBD1
CASSSLAGGEQYF | TGTGCCAGCAGTTCCCTGGCGGGCGGCGAGCAGTACTTC | - | TRBJ2-7 | 13 | TRBV27 | -
CASNLWGQGDGYTF | TGCGCCAGCAACTTATGGGGACAGGGGGATGGCTACACCTTC | once | TRBJ1-2 | 14 | TRBV5-1 | TRBD1